This T cell receptor beta chain stems from a study of shared clonotypes between healthy human individuals. As for the study in general: Each donor's CD4 naive and CD4 memory cells filled three plates apiece, CD8 naive two, and CD8 memory one.

The CDR3 has 13 amino acids. Trimming stripped 5 bases from V and 5 bases from J, with 11 bases between. Germline loops: CDR1 SGHNT, CDR2 YENEEA. Every donor, a Caucasian adult, lived in Nashville, Tennessee. CD4+ cells were split into CD45RA+ naive and CD45RA-negative memory subsets. Notes on this clone: Its antigen is unknown.

Broader study findings: Genetic and exposure-history diversity was limited by the few donors.

Profiled with immunoSEQ multiplex PCR; TCRdb holds only in-frame clones, not every one. This sample carries hundreds of thousands of clones, about 97% of them seen once, and the ten largest clones take roughly 0.05%. The source material was naive CD4+ T cells sorted from blood. The subset denotes: CD45RA+ positively selected. The sequence was collected from a woman in her twenties or thirties in good health. The chain is built from TRBV11-3 and TRBJ2-3; D tentatively reads TRBD1 or TRBD2 (5 bases each). The CDR3 region has the DNA TGTGCCAGCAGCATGGGGGATCTAGATACGCAGTATTTT. Translating gives CASSMGDLDTQYF. Complete variable domain (other parts from reference TRBV11-3 and TRBJ2-3): EAGVVQSPRYKIIEKKQPVAFWCNPISGHNTLYWYLQNLGQGPELLIRYENEEAVDDSQLPKDRFSAERLKGVDSTLKIQPAELGDSAVYLCASSMGDLDTQYFGPGTRLTVL.